A selection of T cell receptor beta chains follows, all from one sample in a study of blood T cell repertoires in COVID-19. Method: immunoSEQ multiplex PCR; TCRdb's copy keeps in-frame clones and lacks some. The table records roughly 330,000 clones, around nine tenths of them present only once. The sequencing input was PBMCs or T cells enriched from blood (not recorded which). All receptors derive from a man aged 25-45 years who had recovered from COVID-19. The CDR3 runs from the conserved cysteine through the conserved F or W. A D gene is named only where the DNA matches it firmly. Size is omitted from some rows. Given values are once, few, many or a class for expanded clones.

V: TRBV5-4; size: -; J: TRBJ2-1; D: TRBD2; DNA: TGTGCCAGCAGCTTGAGCGGGGGGGCCTTCTATGAGCAGTTCTTC; CDR3: CASSLSGGAFYEQFF
V: TRBV2; size: -; J: TRBJ1-3; D: -; DNA: TGTGCCAGCAGTGAAGATAGGGGGTCCGTAGGTGGAAACACCATATATTTT; CDR3: CASSEDRGSVGGNTIYF
V: TRBV5-4; size: -; J: TRBJ2-7; D: TRBD1; DNA: TGTGCCAGCAGCCTCGGACAGGGCCAGGTCGAGCAGTACTTC; CDR3: CASSLGQGQVEQYF
V: TRBV4-1; size: -; J: TRBJ2-1; D: -; DNA: TGCGCCAGCAGCCATGGGGGGAATGAGCAGTTCTTC; CDR3: CASSHGGNEQFF
V: TRBV4-1; size: -; J: TRBJ1-2; D: TRBD1; DNA: TGCGCCAGCAGCCAATATCCCTGGGGACAGGAGTCCTATGGCTACACCTTC; CDR3: CASSQYPWGQESYGYTF
V: TRBV5-4; size: -; J: TRBJ1-3; D: TRBD1; DNA: TGTGCCAGCGGGGCACAGGGGGGAAACACCATATATTTT; CDR3: CASGAQGGNTIYF
V: TRBV7-2; size: -; J: TRBJ2-3; D: -; DNA: TGTGCCAGCACCTCGCAAGCCTTCACAGATACGCAGTATTTT; CDR3: CASTSQAFTDTQYF
V: TRBV27; size: few; J: TRBJ1-2; D: TRBD1; DNA: TGTGCCAGCAGTTCCAGGACAGGGGATGGCTACACCTTC; CDR3: CASSSRTGDGYTF
V: TRBV18; size: -; J: TRBJ2-1; D: -; DNA: TGTGCCAGCTCACCACCGTTAGCCCCATACAATGAGCAGTTCTTC; CDR3: CASSPPLAPYNEQFF
V: TRBV19; size: -; J: TRBJ2-2; D: -; DNA: TGTGCCAGTACCCCCCAGGGGTCCGGGGAGCTGTTTTTT; CDR3: CASTPQGSGELFF
V: TRBV2; size: -; J: TRBJ2-7; D: TRBD1; DNA: TGTGCCAGCAGGTATAGGACAGGGAACGAGCAGTACTTC; CDR3: CASRYRTGNEQYF
V: TRBV6-2/TRBV6-3; size: -; J: TRBJ1-6; D: TRBD1; DNA: TGTGCCAGCAGTTATCGGACAGGGGGCAGTGGTTCACCCCTCCACTTT; CDR3: CASSYRTGGSGSPLHF
V: TRBV7-3; size: -; J: TRBJ2-7; D: TRBD1; DNA: TGTGCCAGCAGCTTATGGGGGCCGGGGACAGGCAACTACGAGCAGTACTTC; CDR3: CASSLWGPGTGNYEQYF
V: TRBV9; size: -; J: TRBJ2-2; D: -; DNA: TGTGCCAGCAGCGTAGCCGCCGGGGGTGTGTCCGGGGAGCTGTTTTTT; CDR3: CASSVAAGGVSGELFF
V: TRBV28; size: -; J: TRBJ1-3; D: -; DNA: TGTGCCAGCAGTTTTCATGGTGGGGGGTCTGGAAACACCATATATTTT; CDR3: CASSFHGGGSGNTIYF
V: TRBV9; size: -; J: TRBJ2-5; D: -; DNA: TGTGCCAGCAGCGTAGAGGTGGGGGGGCCCACCGTGACCCAGTACTTC; CDR3: CASSVEVGGPTVTQYF
V: TRBV7-9; size: -; J: TRBJ2-2; D: TRBD2; DNA: TGTGCCAGCAGGCCACCGGGACTAGCGGGGGCGAACACCGGGGAGCTGTTTTTT; CDR3: CASRPPGLAGANTGELFF
V: TRBV4-1; size: -; J: TRBJ1-2; D: TRBD1; DNA: TGCGCCAGCAGCCACTCCCGCGGGGGACAGGGGGCGCGGGGCTACACCTTC; CDR3: CASSHSRGGQGARGYTF
V: TRBV5-1; size: once; J: TRBJ1-1; D: -; DNA: TGCGCCAGCAGCTTCTCGGGGAACACTGAAGCTTTCTTT; CDR3: CASSFSGNTEAFF
V: TRBV2; size: -; J: TRBJ2-2; D: TRBD2; DNA: TGTGCCAGCAGTGAAATTCTTGCGGGGGGGCCCGGGGAGCTGTTTTTT; CDR3: CASSEILAGGPGELFF
V: TRBV6-4; size: -; J: TRBJ1-5; D: TRBD1; DNA: TGTGCCAGCAGTGACTCCGGGACAGGGGAGGATAGCAATCAGCCCCAGCATTTT; CDR3: CASSDSGTGEDSNQPQHF
V: TRBV7-8; size: -; J: TRBJ1-1; D: -; DNA: TGTGCCAGCAGCTTACAGGGTAAAGCTTTCTTT; CDR3: CASSLQGKAFF
V: TRBV6-5; size: -; J: TRBJ1-5; D: TRBD1; DNA: TGTGCCAGCAGCCCCACAGGGGAAAGGCAGCCCCAGCATTTT; CDR3: CASSPTGERQPQHF
V: TRBV28; size: few; J: TRBJ2-7; D: TRBD1; DNA: TGTGCCAGCACCTCGACAGGGAAATCCTACGAGCAGTACTTC; CDR3: CASTSTGKSYEQYF
V: TRBV5-1; size: -; J: TRBJ1-2; D: TRBD1; DNA: TGCGCCAGCAGCAGGACAGGGGACACCTATGGCTACACCTTC; CDR3: CASSRTGDTYGYTF
V: TRBV5-1; size: -; J: TRBJ2-4; D: TRBD1; DNA: TGCGCCAGCAGCTTGAGGGGACAGATACTAGCCAAAAACATTCAGTACTTC; CDR3: CASSLRGQILAKNIQYF
V: TRBV5-1; size: -; J: TRBJ1-1; D: -; DNA: TGCGCCAGCATGCGCATTGAAGGAGGCACTGAAGCTTTCTTT; CDR3: CASMRIEGGTEAFF
V: TRBV28; size: -; J: TRBJ1-6; D: -; DNA: TGTGCCACCACGGGAGGTTTTGGAAATTATTCACCCCTCCACTTT; CDR3: CATTGGFGNYSPLHF
V: TRBV7-2; size: -; J: TRBJ1-1; D: -; DNA: TGTGCCAGCAGCATGCTACAGGGTGTTAGCACTGAAGCTTTCTTT; CDR3: CASSMLQGVSTEAFF
V: TRBV28; size: -; J: TRBJ1-5; D: TRBD1; DNA: TGTGCCAGCAGTGCGCCGGGACAGGGCCCCTATAGCAATCAGCCCCAGCATTTT; CDR3: CASSAPGQGPYSNQPQHF
V: TRBV28; size: -; J: TRBJ1-1; D: -; DNA: TGTGCCAGCACCGGGGGTTACATGAACACTGAAGCTTTCTTT; CDR3: CASTGGYMNTEAFF
V: TRBV7-9; size: -; J: TRBJ1-2; D: -; DNA: TGTGCCAGCAGCTTAGCCCCTGAGAGGGCCTTCGGCTACACCTTC; CDR3: CASSLAPERAFGYTF
V: TRBV6-5; size: many; J: TRBJ1-1; D: -; DNA: TGTGCCAGCAGAAGCCCGGATGAGGCTGAAGCTTTCTTT; CDR3: CASRSPDEAEAFF
V: TRBV2; size: few; J: TRBJ2-7; D: TRBD2; DNA: TGTGCCAGCAGCGAGACTAGCGGGCCTACCTACGAGCAGTACTTC; CDR3: CASSETSGPTYEQYF
V: TRBV28; size: -; J: TRBJ1-2; D: TRBD1; DNA: TGTGCCAGCAGCCCGGGACAGGTTTATGGCTACACCTTC; CDR3: CASSPGQVYGYTF
V: TRBV30; size: few; J: TRBJ1-1; D: -; DNA: TGTGCCTGGAGTGTACTAGGGACAATTGAAGCTTTCTTT; CDR3: CAWSVLGTIEAFF
V: TRBV15; size: -; J: TRBJ1-6; D: -; DNA: TGTGCCACCAGCAGGAGGGCTCACCCCTCCTATAATTCACCCCTCCACTTT; CDR3: CATSRRAHPSYNSPLHF
V: TRBV30; size: -; J: TRBJ1-2; D: -; DNA: TGTGCCTGGAGTAGGAGGGGAGACTATGGCTACACCTTC; CDR3: CAWSRRGDYGYTF
V: TRBV28; size: -; J: TRBJ2-7; D: TRBD1; DNA: TGTGCCAGCAAGGGGTCCGGACAGGGGTACGAGCAGTACTTC; CDR3: CASKGSGQGYEQYF
V: TRBV28; size: -; J: TRBJ1-3; D: TRBD1; DNA: TGTGCCAGCAGTTTAACAGGGGCCTCCTCTGGAAACACCATATATTTT; CDR3: CASSLTGASSGNTIYF
V: TRBV28; size: -; J: TRBJ1-1; D: -; DNA: TGTGCCAGCAGTTTAATACAGGAGCCGAACACTGAAGCTTTCTTT; CDR3: CASSLIQEPNTEAFF
V: TRBV28; size: -; J: TRBJ1-4; D: TRBD1; DNA: TGTGCCAGCCAGGGGGCGCTGGGTGAAAAACTGTTTTTT; CDR3: CASQGALGEKLFF
V: TRBV28; size: -; J: TRBJ2-1; D: TRBD2; DNA: TGTGCCAGCAGTTTATGGGTAATGGGCGGGGGAAACGAGCAGTTCTTC; CDR3: CASSLWVMGGGNEQFF
V: TRBV19; size: -; J: TRBJ1-1; D: TRBD1; DNA: TGTGCCAGTGAAGGACAGGGAGGGAGGAACACTGAAGCTTTCTTT; CDR3: CASEGQGGRNTEAFF
V: TRBV27; size: -; J: TRBJ2-7; D: TRBD1; DNA: TGTGCCAGCAGGCGTGGGACAGGGGGGATCATTTCCTACGAGCAGTACTTC; CDR3: CASRRGTGGIISYEQYF
V: TRBV4-1; size: -; J: TRBJ2-3; D: -; DNA: TGCGCCAGCAGCCAAGTAGGCGGGGGCGCAAATACGCAGTATTTT; CDR3: CASSQVGGGANTQYF
V: TRBV7-2; size: few; J: TRBJ1-2; D: TRBD1; DNA: TGTGCCAGCAGCTCCCGTTCACAGGGGGTGAGCGGCTACACCTTC; CDR3: CASSSRSQGVSGYTF
V: TRBV28; size: -; J: TRBJ1-4; D: TRBD1; DNA: TGTGCCAGCAGTTTAACCGGACAGGGTTTTCGAGAAAAACTGTTTTTT; CDR3: CASSLTGQGFREKLFF
V: TRBV27; size: once; J: TRBJ2-1; D: -; DNA: TGTGCCAGCAGTTTAGGCCAGGGCAATGAGCAGTTCTTC; CDR3: CASSLGQGNEQFF
V: TRBV4-1; size: -; J: TRBJ1-2; D: -; DNA: TGCGCCAGCAGCCAAGCGGGGGGTTATAACTATGGCTACACCTTC; CDR3: CASSQAGGYNYGYTF
V: TRBV19; size: -; J: TRBJ1-5; D: -; DNA: TGTGCCAGTAGTAAAAACAGGGCGGGTATTGGCAATCAGCCCCAGCATTTT; CDR3: CASSKNRAGIGNQPQHF
V: TRBV28; size: -; J: TRBJ2-7; D: -; DNA: TGTGCCAGCAGGACATCAAGGGGGTCCTACGAGCAGTACTTC; CDR3: CASRTSRGSYEQYF
V: TRBV27; size: -; J: TRBJ1-6; D: TRBD1; DNA: TGTGCCAGCAGTTTTGCGTCGGGACAGGGCTTAACCCTCCACTTT; CDR3: CASSFASGQGLTLHF
V: TRBV6-5; size: few; J: TRBJ1-2; D: -; DNA: TGTGCCAGCAGTCAGCGGAGTCCCCCTGGAGGCTACACCTTC; CDR3: CASSQRSPPGGYTF
V: TRBV7-9; size: -; J: TRBJ2-3; D: TRBD2; DNA: TGTGCCAGCAGCTCCCCTGGGGGGGATGGAACGCAGTATTTT; CDR3: CASSSPGGDGTQYF
V: TRBV12-2; size: -; J: TRBJ2-1; D: -; DNA: TGTGCCCTACCCCGGGGTCTTGACTCCTACAATGAGCAGTTCTTC; CDR3: CALPRGLDSYNEQFF
V: TRBV19; size: -; J: TRBJ2-5; D: TRBD1; DNA: TGTGCCAGTAGCATTACGACAGGGGGCTTGGAGACCCAGTACTTC; CDR3: CASSITTGGLETQYF
V: TRBV11-2; size: -; J: TRBJ2-2; D: TRBD1; DNA: TGTGCCAGCAGTTTAGGGACAGCTATCACCGGGGAGCTGTTTTTT; CDR3: CASSLGTAITGELFF
V: TRBV30; size: -; J: TRBJ2-5; D: TRBD2; DNA: TGTGCCTGGAGCGTACTAGCGGGGTTTGGCCAGTACTTC; CDR3: CAWSVLAGFGQYF
V: TRBV10-1; size: -; J: TRBJ2-3; D: -; DNA: TGCGCCAGCAGCCGGAGCGTTAGCACAGATACGCAGTATTTT; CDR3: CASSRSVSTDTQYF